This T cell receptor beta chain emerged from a study of blood T cell repertoires in COVID-19. V was pared by 4 bases and J by 4 bases, with 6 bases of the junction left unmatched. This CDR3 comprises 15 residues. CDR1 is SNHLY and CDR2 is FYNNEI in the germline V gene. The repertoire was sequenced with immunoSEQ multiplex PCR; TCRdb's copy has only in-frame clones and lacks some. The table records about 200,000 clones, more than 75% of them present only once. The source is a woman aged 40 to 55 with acute COVID-19. The chain combines TRBV2 with TRBJ2-4; 8 bases are shared with TRBD2. The sequenced sample was PBMCs or T cells enriched from blood (not recorded which). CDR3 DNA sequence: TGTGCCAGCAGTGTACTAGCGGAGTTAAAAAACATTCAGTACTTC. Translating gives CASSVLAELKNIQYF.